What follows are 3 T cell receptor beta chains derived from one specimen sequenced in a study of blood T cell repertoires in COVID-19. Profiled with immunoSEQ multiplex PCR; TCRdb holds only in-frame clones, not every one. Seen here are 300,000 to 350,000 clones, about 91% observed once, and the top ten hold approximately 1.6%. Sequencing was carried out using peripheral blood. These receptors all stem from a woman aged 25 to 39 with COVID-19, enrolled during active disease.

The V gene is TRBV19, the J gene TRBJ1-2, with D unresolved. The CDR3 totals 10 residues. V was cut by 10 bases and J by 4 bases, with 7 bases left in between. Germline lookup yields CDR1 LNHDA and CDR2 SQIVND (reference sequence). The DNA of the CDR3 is TGTGCCACCTATAGCTATGGCTACACCTTC. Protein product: CATYSYGYTF.

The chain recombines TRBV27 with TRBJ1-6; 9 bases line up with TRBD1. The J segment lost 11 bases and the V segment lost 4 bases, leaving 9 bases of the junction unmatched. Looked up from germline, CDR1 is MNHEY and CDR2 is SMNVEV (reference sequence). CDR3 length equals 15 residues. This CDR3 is CASSWQGQGRTPLHF. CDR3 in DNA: TGTGCCAGCAGTTGGCAGGGACAGGGCAGGACACCCCTCCACTTT.

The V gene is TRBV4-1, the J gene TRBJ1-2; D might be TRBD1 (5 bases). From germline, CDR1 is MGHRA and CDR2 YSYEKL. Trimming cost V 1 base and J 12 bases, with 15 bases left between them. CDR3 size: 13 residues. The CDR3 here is CASSQVAGQRNTF. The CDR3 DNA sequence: TGCGCCAGCAGCCAAGTAGCAGGGCAGAGGAACACCTTC.